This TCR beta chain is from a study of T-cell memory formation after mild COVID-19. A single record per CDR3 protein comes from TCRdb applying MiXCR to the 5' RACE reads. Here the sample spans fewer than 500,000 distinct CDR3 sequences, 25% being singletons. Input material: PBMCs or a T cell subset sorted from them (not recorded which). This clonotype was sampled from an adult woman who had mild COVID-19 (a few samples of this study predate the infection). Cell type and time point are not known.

The CDR3 spells CAWRVPGTYEQYF. The CDR3 DNA sequence: TGTGCCTGGAGAGTTCCAGGGACCTACGAGCAGTACTTC. The V gene is TRBV30, the J gene TRBJ2-7, with D possibly being TRBD1 (5 bases). With 3 bases removed from V and 2 bases from J, the gap between germline ends came to 11 bases. The CDR3 is made up of 13 amino acids. Per germline, CDR1 GTSNPN and CDR2 SVGIG (reference sequence).